This T cell receptor (beta chain) was sequenced for a study of blood T cell repertoires in COVID-19. In the study overall: Acute-phase and convalescent COVID-19 samples originated in the United States, Italy and Spain. T cells, B-cell-depleted T cells, or PBMCs supplied cDNA or gDNA.

Original processing methods: From reference gene primer amplification, estimates of nucleated cell counts were derived. Clones were sequenced by immunoSEQ multiplex PCR, and TCRdb holds only the in-frame ones, with some missing. V, J and clone size reflect that table, while D and trimming were determined from the DNA. The table lists about 15,000 clones, 75% to 90% of them singletons. The receptor was derived from an elderly man with active or convalescent COVID-19. The sequenced sample was peripheral blood.

DNA of the CDR3: TGTGCCAGCAGCTCAACGAGGGTAGGATCGGGGGAGACCCAGTACTTC. Encoded protein: CASSSTRVGSGETQYF. The V and J genes are TRBV21-1 and TRBJ2-5; the D call TRBD2 from the table was never checked on the DNA. TRBV21-1 is a pseudogene. The CDR3 sequence is 16 residues long.